Below are 4 T cell receptor beta chains sequenced from a single sample in a study of cytotoxic CD8 clonotypes in ibrutinib-treated CLL. The method was immunoSEQ multiplex PCR; TCRdb's version includes in-frame clones alone and lacks a portion of them. The sample includes roughly 20,000 clones, 74% of them seen just once. The specimen comprised PBMCs, sampled before ibrutinib treatment. The receptors were gathered from a human donor with chronic lymphocytic leukemia.

The chain has TRBV18 and TRBJ2-1, with unresolved D. The V end lost 3 bases, the J end lost 12 bases, and 12 bases lay between the germline ends. Germline V gene sequence: CDR1 KGHSH, CDR2 LQKENI. The CDR3 has 12 residues. CDR3 DNA: TGTGCCAGCTCACCGGAGCTGGGCCGGCAGTTCTTC. Translating it yields CASSPELGRQFF.

This chain uses TRBV18 with TRBJ2-7; weak D call: TRBD1 (6 bases). The CDR3 has 13 amino acids. V shed 1 base and J shed 4 bases, with 8 bases lying between them. From germline, CDR1 is KGHSH and CDR2 LQKENI. The CDR3 sequence: CASSPRDTYEQYF. The CDR3 coding sequence is TGTGCCAGCTCACCACGGGACACTTACGAGCAGTACTTC.

The V call is TRBV6-6, the J call TRBJ2-6; 8 nucleotides agree with TRBD1. The CDR3 has 16 residues. Trimming at V came to 6 bases and at J to 4 bases, leaving 8 bases not matched to a gene. Germline assignment: CDR1 MNHNY and CDR2 SVGAGI (reference sequence). The CDR3 loop reads CASSSKDRAGANVLTF. CDR3 bases: TGTGCCAGCAGCTCCAAGGACAGGGCCGGGGCCAACGTCCTGACTTTC.

The gene calls are TRBV18 and TRBJ2-7; TRBD1 matches at 8 bases. The junction had 6 bases not matched to a gene; V was cut back by 2 bases and J by 3 bases. The CDR3 is 15 amino acids. In germline, CDR1 is KGHSH, CDR2 LQKENI. CDR3 DNA: TGTGCCAGCTCACCAGAGCAGGGGGCTTACTACGAGCAGTACTTC. It specifies CASSPEQGAYYEQYF. Using reference TRBV18 and TRBJ2-7 for the parts outside the CDR3, the full variable domain is NAGVMQNPRHLVRRRGQEARLRCSPMKGHSHVYWYRQLPEEGLKFMVYLQKENIIDESGMPKERFSAEFPKEGPSILRIQQVVRGDSAAYFCASSPEQGAYYEQYFGPGTRLTVT.